This paragraph reports one T cell receptor beta chain. The source of the sample is a study of T cells in Graves' hyperthyroidism and ophthalmopathy. TCR beta CDR3 regions were amplified from RNA transcripts. First-round RT-PCR of the TCR CDR3 relied on the HTBI primer set. TCRdb re-called the multiplex PCR reads with MiXCR, one entry per CDR3 protein. The profile shows about 480,000 distinct CDR3 sequences, approximately 25% of them singletons. The CDR3 contains 16 residues. J was trimmed by 6 bases and V by 6 bases; bases with no gene match: 13. Uncontrolled infections, other autoimmune diseases, pregnancy or lactation led to exclusion of patients. Diagnostic assessment was based on clinical symptoms, serum thyroxine and TRAb, thyroid ultrasound and orbital computed tomography.

The clonotype was recovered from a woman younger than 45 with Graves' ophthalmopathy. The rearrangement uses TRBV12-3 or TRBV12-4 and TRBJ2-1; 8 bases align to TRBD1. Sequencing input: blood. The CDR3 loop is CASRAYGQGPSNEQFF. CDR3 in DNA: TGTGCCAGCAGGGCTTACGGACAGGGTCCCTCCAATGAGCAGTTCTTC.